What follows is one TCR beta chain and its context. Its specificity is unknown. The data originate from a study of fetal regulatory T cell absence and autoimmunity. General study findings and limits: Compared with cord blood, pancreas showed oligoclonal TCR enrichment, some clones over 80-fold.

The assay was run at survey level. Data came from immunoSEQ multiplex PCR; TCRdb stores just in-frame clones and leaves some out. The sample carries some 87,000 clones, less than 80% recorded once. V was cut by 3 bases and J by 2 bases, with 6 bases left in between. There are 14 residues in the CDR3. CDR1 and CDR2 (germline): SGDLS, YYNGEE. Sequenced material: pancreas tissue. The chain links TRBV9 to TRBJ2-6, with a tentative D call TRBD1 (6 bases). The sequence was collected from a male donor with IPEX syndrome. CDR3 nucleotide sequence: TGTGCCAGCAGCGACAGGGCTGGGGCCAACGTCCTGACTTTC. Encoded protein: CASSDRAGANVLTF.